Here is one T cell receptor beta chain with its context. The record originates from a study of cytomegalovirus exposure and HLA in healthy donors. The study ran its PCR with 60 Vbeta and 13 Jbeta primers. Some clones are missing from TCRdb's copy, which holds only in-frame ones; the method was immunoSEQ multiplex PCR. The table shows over 85,000 clones, with around 80% occurring only once. The CDR3 sequence is 17 residues long. Germline CDR1 reads MGHRA; CDR2 reads YSYEKL. The V and J ends lost 1 base and 0 bases respectively, with 13 bases between them. The receptor was isolated from a man aged 30-40 years in good health and CMV-seropositive. The sequencing input was PBMCs. The gene calls are TRBV4-1 and TRBJ2-4, with D possibly being TRBD2 (6 bases). CDR3 protein: CASSQGGLSIAKNIQYF. DNA of the CDR3: TGCGCCAGCAGCCAAGGGGGACTCTCAATAGCCAAAAACATTCAGTACTTC.